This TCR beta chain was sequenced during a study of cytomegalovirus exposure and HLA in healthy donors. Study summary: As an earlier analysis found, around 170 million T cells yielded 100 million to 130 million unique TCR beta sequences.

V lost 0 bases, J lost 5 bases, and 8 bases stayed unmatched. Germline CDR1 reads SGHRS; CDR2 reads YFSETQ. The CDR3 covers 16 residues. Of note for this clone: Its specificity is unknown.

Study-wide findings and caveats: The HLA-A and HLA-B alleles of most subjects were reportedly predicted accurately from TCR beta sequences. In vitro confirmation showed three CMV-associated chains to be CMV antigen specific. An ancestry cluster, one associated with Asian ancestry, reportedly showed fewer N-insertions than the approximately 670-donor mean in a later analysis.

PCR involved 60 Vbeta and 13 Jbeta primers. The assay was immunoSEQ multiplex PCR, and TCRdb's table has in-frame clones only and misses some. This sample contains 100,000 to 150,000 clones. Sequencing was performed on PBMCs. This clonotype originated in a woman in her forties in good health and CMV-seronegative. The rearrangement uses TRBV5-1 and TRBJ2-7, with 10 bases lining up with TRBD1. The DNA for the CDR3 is TGCGCCAGCAGCTTGGCGAGCTCCGGGACAGGGGACGAGCAGTACTTC. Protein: CASSLASSGTGDEQYF. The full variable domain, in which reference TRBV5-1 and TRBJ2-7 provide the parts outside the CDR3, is KAGVTQTPRYLIKTRGQQVTLSCSPISGHRSVSWYQQTPGQGLQFLFEYFSETQRNKGNFPGRFSGRQFSNSRSEMNVSTLELGDSALYLCASSLASSGTGDEQYFGPGTRLTVT.